A single sample is the source of the 27 T cell receptor beta chains below, sequenced in a study of T cells after yellow fever vaccination. In TCRdb, the 5' RACE reads were re-called with MiXCR into one record per CDR3 protein. The repertoire holds roughly 400,000 distinct CDR3 sequences, with under 20% as singletons. The sequencing here drew on PBMCs, taken before the yellow fever booster vaccination. These receptors were obtained from a man aged 18 to 35 who received the YFV17D yellow fever vaccine.

The genes are TRBV4-3 and TRBJ2-2, with D unclear. V was cut by 4 bases and J by 1 base, with 13 bases left in between. The germline V gene encodes CDR1 LGHNA and CDR2 YSLEER. The CDR3 extends over 16 amino acids. The CDR3 spells CASSRWVHENTGELFF. In nucleotides, the CDR3 is TGCGCCAGCAGCCGATGGGTACACGAGAACACCGGGGAGCTGTTTTTT.

This clonotype came up a few times. V usage is TRBV20-1 and J usage is TRBJ1-5; 7 nucleotides agree with TRBD1. The CDR3 contains 15 residues. V lost 3 bases and J lost 7; bases outside the gene matches: 12. Germline CDR1 and CDR2: DFQATT and SNEGSKA (reference sequence). Here the CDR3 reads CSAREKTGAGQPQHF. In DNA, the CDR3 is TGCAGTGCTAGGGAAAAAACAGGGGCGGGCCAGCCCCAGCATTTT.

V gene TRBV6-5 combines with J gene TRBJ2-3; unclear D gene. The CDR3 has 14 residues. Per germline, CDR1 MNHEY and CDR2 SVGAGI. V was trimmed by 0 bases and J by 10 bases, leaving 14 bases between them. The CDR3 region is CASSYSVLPTAQYF. CDR3 DNA sequence: TGTGCCAGCAGTTACTCAGTGCTACCAACGGCGCAGTATTTT.

This rearrangement joins TRBV6-2 or TRBV6-3 to TRBJ1-2; tentatively, D is TRBD1 (5 bases). Trimming shortened V by 2 bases and J by 7 bases, and 8 bases separated the two germline ends. CDR3 length: 12 residues. The germline V gene encodes CDR1 MNHEY and CDR2 SVGEGT. CDR3 coding DNA: TGTGCCAGCAGTTACGGGGGATCTGGCTACACCTTC. Amino acids: CASSYGGSGYTF.

The chain links TRBV5-1 to TRBJ2-5; 11 bases are a match to TRBD1. The CDR3 has 17 residues. V shed 4 bases, J shed 5 bases, and the junction held 13 bases outside the gene matches. Germline CDR1 is SGHRS and CDR2 is YFSETQ. CDR3 residues: CASSPGQGALGSETQYF. CDR3 sequence (DNA): TGCGCCAGCAGCCCTGGACAGGGGGCTTTGGGTTCGGAGACCCAGTACTTC.

In this sample, this clonotype turned up a few times. This chain uses TRBV18 with TRBJ2-3, with D maybe TRBD1 (5 bases). Germline V gives CDR1 KGHSH, CDR2 LQKENI. V lost 5 bases and J lost 2, with 8 bases in between. The CDR3 extends over 13 amino acids. The CDR3 nucleotides read TGTGCCAGCTCATGGGGCGCCACAGATACGCAGTATTTT. Translating it yields CASSWGATDTQYF. Drawing the rest from reference TRBV18 and TRBJ2-3, the complete variable domain is NAGVMQNPRHLVRRRGQEARLRCSPMKGHSHVYWYRQLPEEGLKFMVYLQKENIIDESGMPKERFSAEFPKEGPSILRIQQVVRGDSAAYFCASSWGATDTQYFGPGTRLTVL.

The chain uses TRBV12-3 or TRBV12-4 and TRBJ2-1; 9 bases line up with TRBD1. The CDR3 loop spans 13 amino acids. J lost 12 bases, V lost 5 bases, and 8 bases had no gene match. The CDR3 sequence is CASSPRDRVGQFF. Here the CDR3 DNA reads TGTGCCAGCAGTCCCCGGGACAGGGTCGGGCAGTTCTTC.

In this sample, this clonotype turned up a few times. This sequence joins TRBV10-2 and TRBJ2-4, with D uncertain. The CDR3 contains 14 residues. The V gene lost 0 bases and the J gene lost 7 bases, with 10 bases spanning the gap. Germline V lookup: CDR1 WSHSY, CDR2 SAAADI. Written as DNA, the CDR3 is TGCGCCAGCAGTGAGTCTGGGGTTGGGAACATTCAGTACTTC. This encodes CASSESGVGNIQYF.

This clonotype appeared a few times. This chain uses TRBV6-2 or TRBV6-3 with TRBJ2-7, with 7 bases that match TRBD1. Per the germline V gene, CDR1 is MNHEY and CDR2 is SVGEGT. The V segment lost 5 bases and the J segment 2 bases; nucleotides outside the gene matches: 6. This CDR3 contains 14 residues. The CDR3 coding sequence is TGTGCCAGCAGTCAAAGGGACAGCGCCTACGAGCAGTACTTC. Translated, it gives CASSQRDSAYEQYF.

This clonotype turned up a few times. This chain connects TRBV19 to TRBJ1-5, with D maybe TRBD1 (5 bases). Trimming removed 10 bases from V and 0 bases from J, with 13 bases in between. This CDR3 spans 14 amino acids. CDR1 is LNHDA and CDR2 is SQIVND in the germline V gene (reference sequence). CDR3 sequence: CATRPGNSNQPQHF. Here the CDR3 DNA reads TGTGCCACCCGCCCAGGGAATAGCAATCAGCCCCAGCATTTT.

The genes are TRBV10-2 and TRBJ2-7; possibly TRBD1 for D (6 bases). The CDR3 is 17 residues long. The V gene's germline CDR1 is WSHSY and CDR2 SAAADI. V was pared by 2 bases and J by 3 bases, with 20 bases between. The CDR3, as DNA: TGCGCCAGCAGTGAGACGACCGGGACAAATGGAGGCTACGAGCAGTACTTC. It is translated as CASSETTGTNGGYEQYF.

This clonotype was detected only a few times. The chain employs TRBV4-3 and TRBJ2-3, with 10 bases that match TRBD1. The CDR3 has 18 amino acids. CDR1 is LGHNA, CDR2 YSLEER, per germline. V lost 0 bases, J lost 5 bases, and 11 bases stayed unmatched. The CDR3 loop is CASSQERARQGAVDTQYF. The CDR3, as DNA: TGCGCCAGCAGCCAAGAAAGGGCGCGACAGGGGGCGGTAGATACGCAGTATTTT.

The chain combines TRBV10-2 with TRBJ2-5; D may be TRBD2 (6 bases). The CDR3 is made up of 15 amino acids. Germline V lookup: CDR1 WSHSY, CDR2 SAAADI. The V end was cut by 3 bases, the J end by 5 bases, with 16 bases between. The CDR3 nucleotides read TGCGCCAGCAGTGACTATGGGACGGGGGAGGAGACCCAGTACTTC. Its translation: CASSDYGTGEETQYF.

This clonotype has just a few counts. This chain joins TRBV5-6 and TRBJ2-5; 8 nucleotides align to TRBD1. This CDR3 has 17 residues. V trimming: 1 base; J trimming: 1 base; junction bases outside the gene matches: 9. The germline V gene encodes CDR1 SGHDT and CDR2 YYEEEE. The CDR3, as DNA: TGTGCCAGCAGCTTGATGGACAGGGAGACCTCCCAAGAGACCCAGTACTTC. It yields the protein CASSLMDRETSQETQYF.

This clonotype was seen only a few times. The J gene is TRBJ2-1, the V gene TRBV10-1, with D unresolved. This CDR3 is built from 14 residues. Trimming removed 3 bases from V and 0 bases from J, with 6 bases in between. Germline CDR1 is WNHNN and CDR2 is SYGVQD (reference sequence). CDR3 residues: CASSDRYSYNEQFF. The CDR3 nucleotides read TGCGCCAGCAGTGATCGGTACTCCTACAATGAGCAGTTCTTC.

This sequence joins TRBV5-1 and TRBJ1-4; 8 nucleotides line up with TRBD1. The V and J ends lost 5 bases and 3 bases, in that order; junction bases with no gene match: 12. Germline lookup yields CDR1 SGHRS and CDR2 YFSETQ. CDR3 size: 17 residues. CDR3 residues: CASRPRTDRAPNEKLFF. The DNA for the CDR3 is TGCGCCAGCAGACCTAGAACGGACAGGGCACCTAATGAAAAACTGTTTTTT.

This clonotype was observed a few times. V is TRBV10-3 and J is TRBJ2-3; D might be TRBD1 (5 bases). CDR1 is ENHRY, CDR2 SYGVKD, per germline. The CDR3 consists of 15 residues. The V end was cut by 7 bases, the J end by 0 bases, with 14 bases between. The CDR3 region has the DNA TGTGCCATCACGGACACAAAATCTAGCACAGATACGCAGTATTTT. It encodes CAITDTKSSTDTQYF.

The V call is TRBV27, the J call TRBJ2-1; 9 bases are a match to TRBD2. CDR1 is MNHEY and CDR2 is SMNVEV in the germline V gene (reference sequence). The CDR3 sequence is 15 residues long. Trimming at V came to 0 bases and at J to 7 bases, leaving 4 bases not matched to a gene. The CDR3 region is CASSLSRGGSNEQFF. In DNA form, the CDR3 reads TGTGCCAGCAGTTTATCGCGGGGGGGCAGTAATGAGCAGTTCTTC.

The table lists this clonotype with a few counts. This chain uses TRBV20-1 with TRBJ1-1, with D perhaps TRBD1 (5 bases). V lost 6 bases, J lost 3 bases, and 11 bases lay in between. The CDR3 covers 12 residues. Germline V lookup: CDR1 DFQATT, CDR2 SNEGSKA (reference sequence). In DNA form, the CDR3 reads TGCAGTGCAGGGAAAGGGGACACTGAAGCTTTCTTT. It encodes CSAGKGDTEAFF.

This chain uses TRBV20-1 with TRBJ1-6; 8 bases align to TRBD1. The J segment lost 6 bases and the V segment lost 6 bases, leaving 7 bases of the junction unmatched. The CDR3 runs 14 residues. CDR1 and CDR2 from the germline V gene are DFQATT and SNEGSKA (reference sequence). The DNA for the CDR3 is TGCAGTGCATCGGACAGGGTGGGTAATTCACCCCTCCACTTT. Its translation: CSASDRVGNSPLHF.

This clonotype was picked up a small number of times. CDR3 DNA: TGTGCCAGCAGCCCTAATCGGGTAGGACGGCACACAGATACGCAGTATTTT. This gives the protein CASSPNRVGRHTDTQYF. The rearrangement joins TRBV7-9 to TRBJ2-3; D gene ambiguous. The CDR3 is 17 residues long. V gave up 5 bases and J gave up 2 bases, with 20 bases separating them. Germline assignment: CDR1 SEHNR and CDR2 FQNEAQ (reference sequence).

The chain recombines TRBV4-1 with TRBJ1-6; D gene unclear. The ends were cut back, 4 bases at V and 7 bases at J, with 11 bases in the middle. CDR1 and CDR2 from the germline V gene are MGHRA and YSYEKL. The CDR3 spans 14 residues. The CDR3 coding sequence is TGCGCCAGCAGCCTTGGACCGGGAAATTCACCCCTCCACTTT. This translates into CASSLGPGNSPLHF.

This clonotype appeared a few times. The rearrangement links TRBV15 to TRBJ2-1, with D possibly TRBD1 on 6 matching bases. V was trimmed by 8 bases and J by 1 base, leaving 18 bases between them. This CDR3 spans 16 amino acids. Germline CDR1 reads LNHNV; CDR2 reads YYDKDF (reference sequence). Here the CDR3 reads CATRSNSRGSYNEQFF. The DNA for the CDR3 is TGTGCCACCCGATCGAATTCAAGGGGGTCCTACAATGAGCAGTTCTTC.

This clonotype appeared a few times. The chain joins TRBV6-5 to TRBJ1-5; 9 bases map to TRBD1. V shed 6 bases, J shed 5 bases, and the junction held 5 bases outside the gene matches. Germline-derived CDR1 and CDR2 are MNHEY and SVGAGI. The CDR3 runs to 14 residues. This CDR3 is CASSRDREDQPQHF. The CDR3 DNA is TGTGCCAGCAGCCGGGACAGGGAGGATCAGCCCCAGCATTTT.

This chain connects TRBV29-1 to TRBJ1-2; 9 bases line up with TRBD1. J lost 8 bases, V lost 4 bases, and 8 bases had no gene match. The germline V gene has CDR1 SQVTM and CDR2 ANQGSEA. The CDR3 loop spans 13 amino acids. Here the CDR3 reads CSVGIRDREGYTF. In nucleotides, the CDR3 is TGCAGCGTTGGAATCCGGGACAGGGAGGGCTACACCTTC.

This sequence joins TRBV5-1 and TRBJ1-6; no reliable D call. The CDR3 is 15 residues long. Germline V gene sequence: CDR1 SGHRS, CDR2 YFSETQ. V was shortened by 0 bases and J by 11 bases, with 15 bases between the two germline ends. The CDR3 bases are TGCGCCAGCAGCTTGGCCCCCGGGGAAGAGACACCCCTCCACTTT. It translates to CASSLAPGEETPLHF.

This clonotype came up once. The chain joins TRBV6-2 or TRBV6-3 to TRBJ1-1, with a possible D match to TRBD1 (5 bases). Germline V gene sequence: CDR1 MNHEY, CDR2 SVGEGT. Trimming removed 2 bases at V and 7 bases at J, with 8 bases between. There are 12 residues in the CDR3. CDR3 protein: CASSYDSLEAFF. CDR3 bases: TGTGCCAGCAGTTACGACAGTCTTGAAGCTTTCTTT.